The rows below give T cell receptor beta chains drawn from one sample of a study of T cells after posttransplantation cyclophosphamide. Generated by immunoSEQ multiplex PCR, the TCRdb table keeps only in-frame clones and is missing some. Recorded here are under 20,000 clones, none singletons. This sample comprised PBMCs, obtained after allogeneic stem cell transplant with posttransplant cyclophosphamide. These receptor sequences come from a female patient in her 30s who received an allogeneic stem cell transplant from a related donor, was CMV-positive, and had no GVHD. The graft donor may have contributed some T cells. The CDR3 runs from the conserved cysteine through the conserved F or W. The D gene is left open where the match is weak. Clone size is given as once, few, many, or a class for an expanded clone.

j_call d_call v_call clone_size cdr3_aa cdr3_nt
TRBJ2-2 . TRBV9 many CASSVEQQMNTGELFF TGTGCCAGCAGCGTAGAACAGCAGATGAACACCGGGGAGCTGTTTTTT
TRBJ2-6 . TRBV7-9 many CASSPSSGVQASGANVLTF TGTGCCAGCAGTCCCTCATCAGGTGTGCAAGCCTCTGGGGCCAACGTCCTGACTTTC
TRBJ1-2 TRBD1 TRBV11-2 many CASSLPFGQAYGYTF TGTGCCAGCAGCTTACCGTTTGGACAGGCTTATGGCTACACCTTC
TRBJ1-5 TRBD1 TRBV7-9 medium-sized CASSLGTGVLNQPQHF TGTGCCAGCAGCCTTGGGACAGGAGTTCTCAATCAGCCCCAGCATTTT
TRBJ2-7 TRBD1 TRBV5-4 many CASSPPPGQSYEQYF TGTGCCAGCAGCCCCCCCCCGGGACAGTCCTACGAGCAGTACTTC
TRBJ2-7 TRBD2 TRBV29-1 many CSVEVLGAGTSGYEQYF TGCAGCGTTGAAGTCTTAGGGGCCGGGACTAGCGGTTACGAGCAGTACTTC
TRBJ2-3 TRBD2 TRBV9 many CASNRGVLAGGSGTQYF TGTGCCAGCAACCGCGGCGTCCTAGCGGGAGGTAGCGGTACGCAGTATTTT
TRBJ2-1 TRBD2 TRBV28 many CASSQTRLAGGFNEQFF TGTGCCAGCAGCCAAACCCGGCTAGCGGGAGGTTTTAATGAGCAGTTCTTC
TRBJ1-2 . TRBV6-5 many CASSYQSGYPNYGYTF TGTGCCAGCAGTTATCAATCCGGGTACCCTAACTATGGCTACACCTTC
TRBJ2-7 . TRBV18 many CASSPGTGAYEQYF TGTGCCAGCTCACCCGGGACTGGGGCCTACGAGCAGTACTTC
TRBJ1-2 . TRBV7-2 many CASILGVGERGGYTF TGTGCCAGCATCCTAGGGGTGGGTGAAAGGGGCGGCTACACCTTC
TRBJ2-7 . TRBV4-3 many CASSQDLQSYEQYF TGCGCCAGCAGCCAAGATCTACAGTCCTACGAGCAGTACTTC
TRBJ2-5 TRBD2 TRBV11-2 few CASSLDPWTSGSWRETQYF TGCGCCAGCAGCTTAGACCCCTGGACTAGCGGGAGTTGGCGAGAGACCCAGTACTTC
TRBJ1-5 . TRBV7-2 many CASSLTTSNQPQHF TGTGCCAGCAGCTTGACAACTAGCAATCAGCCCCAGCATTTT
TRBJ1-2 TRBD1 TRBV11-2 many CASRTGQGRNYGYTF TGTGCCAGCAGGACCGGACAGGGGAGGAACTATGGCTACACCTTC
TRBJ1-3 . TRBV4-3 many CASSPGGGVTGNTIYF TGCGCCAGCAGCCCGGGCGGAGGGGTTACAGGAAACACCATATATTTT
TRBJ1-5 . TRBV18 many CASSPPGYAGPQHF TGTGCCAGCTCACCACCTGGTTACGCGGGGCCCCAGCATTTT
TRBJ2-2 TRBD2 TRBV5-1 many CASTPTSGSIDTGELFF TGCGCCAGCACCCCGACTAGCGGGAGCATTGACACCGGGGAGCTGTTTTTT
TRBJ2-7 TRBD2 TRBV7-9 many CASSFRTSGLSEQYF TGTGCCAGCAGCTTCCGGACTAGCGGACTTTCGGAGCAGTACTTC
TRBJ2-7 TRBD2 TRBV7-8 many CASSLAQGTSGAYEQYF TGTGCCAGCAGCTTAGCGCAGGGGACTAGCGGCGCCTACGAGCAGTACTTC
TRBJ2-3 . TRBV7-2 many CASSTSGPPTDTQYF TGTGCCAGCAGCACGAGCGGGCCCCCCACAGATACGCAGTATTTT
TRBJ2-7 TRBD1 TRBV19 many CASRTGQGAYEQYF TGTGCCAGTAGAACGGGACAGGGGGCCTACGAGCAGTACTTC
TRBJ2-5 . TRBV5-1 many CASSLGAAEETQYF TGCGCCAGCAGCTTGGGAGCGGCCGAAGAGACCCAGTACTTC
TRBJ2-2 TRBD1 TRBV28 many CASSLNSRGQGASGELFF TGTGCCAGCAGTTTAAATTCGCGCGGACAGGGGGCGTCCGGGGAGCTGTTTTTT